The T cell receptor (beta chain) described here comes from a study of vaccination effects on CD4 cells after COVID-19. About the study: It was a median of 72 days after the second dose that post-vaccine samples were obtained. Study-level results: Early timepoints after infection were absent, and convalescent patients were few in the study. Clones from infection and from vaccination both contracted markedly late after vaccination.

V gave up 3 bases and J gave up 0 bases, with 8 bases separating them. Germline assignment: CDR1 MNHEY and CDR2 SMNVEV (reference sequence). The CDR3 consists of 14 residues. Sequencing was performed with immunoSEQ multiplex PCR; in TCRdb, only in-frame clones are kept and a portion is missing. The table records 65,000 to 90,000 clones, roughly 73% of them present only once. The authors isolated CD4+ T cells after around nine days of culture. The participants, recipients of two vaccine doses, got either BNT162b2 or mRNA-1273. It was on days 3 and 7 that half the medium was replaced with IL-2 medium. Points on this clone: Its specificity is not known.

J is TRBJ1-1 and V is TRBV27; D is unresolved. This specimen was CD4+ T cells from PBMCs cultured without peptide, taken after COVID-19 vaccination. The clonotype comes from a human donor who received a COVID-19 vaccine. CDR3 loop: CASSLTIMNTEAFF. The DNA of the CDR3 is TGTGCCAGCAGTTTGACGATCATGAACACTGAAGCTTTCTTT.